Presented here are 8 T cell receptor beta chains from one specimen sequenced in a study of cytomegalovirus exposure and HLA in healthy donors. PCR used 60 Vbeta primers and 13 Jbeta primers. Method: immunoSEQ multiplex PCR; TCRdb's copy keeps in-frame clones and lacks some. This sample has under 150,000 clones, with about 80% found just once. Specimen: PBMCs. The receptors shown here come from a woman aged 40 to 50 in good health and CMV-seronegative.

V usage is TRBV7-8 and J usage is TRBJ2-1; 14 nucleotides line up with TRBD2. The V and J ends lost 0 bases and 9 bases, in that order; junction bases with no gene match: 10. CDR3 size: 18 residues. Germline-derived CDR1 and CDR2 are SGHVS and FQNEAQ. Here the CDR3 reads CASSLAGAGTSGSSEQFF. The CDR3 region has the DNA TGTGCCAGCAGCTTAGCGGGAGCCGGGACTAGCGGGAGTAGTGAGCAGTTCTTC.

The rearrangement uses TRBV6-5 and TRBJ2-7, with 7 bases aligning to TRBD2. The V and J ends lost 8 bases and 3 bases, in that order; junction bases with no gene match: 4. Germline V gives CDR1 MNHEY, CDR2 SVGAGI. The CDR3 runs 12 residues. The CDR3 DNA follows: TGTGCCAGCGGGAGGGGAGGCTACGAGCAGTACTTC. It specifies CASGRGGYEQYF.

This chain joins TRBV25-1 and TRBJ2-7; D is undetermined. Germline CDR1 reads MGHDK; CDR2 reads SYGVNS. V lost 4 bases to trimming and J lost 5 bases, with 12 bases between them. The CDR3 covers 13 residues. CDR3 DNA: TGTGCCAGCAGTGGAGCGTGGGTCGACGAGCAGTACTTC. Translated: CASSGAWVDEQYF.

V is TRBV6-1 and J is TRBJ1-3; possibly TRBD1 for D (5 bases). The germline CDR1 and CDR2 sequences are MNHNS and SASEGT. Trimming left V 8 bases short and J 4 bases short, with 9 bases between. The CDR3 totals 12 residues. In DNA form, the CDR3 reads TGTGCCAGCGGGGGGTTGGGAAACACCATATATTTT. Encoded protein: CASGGLGNTIYF.

This clone was detected only a few times. The V call is TRBV7-3, the J call TRBJ2-1, with TRBD2 matching over 7 bases. Germline trimming cut 2 bases from V and 5 bases from J; bases unmatched to any gene: 6. The CDR3 consists of 15 residues. From germline, CDR1 is SGHTA and CDR2 FQGTGA. CDR3 DNA: TGTGCCAGCAGCTTAGGGACTACACCAAACAATGAGCAGTTCTTC. Its translation is CASSLGTTPNNEQFF.

The chain is built from TRBV7-9 and TRBJ1-4, with D uncertain. This CDR3 is 16 amino acids long. Trimming took 1 base from V and 4 from J, leaving 13 bases between them. Per the germline V gene, CDR1 is SEHNR and CDR2 is FQNEAQ (reference sequence). The CDR3 bases are TGTGCCAGCAGCTTAGGTCTGACCGGGAGTAATGAAAAACTGTTTTTT. Translating it yields CASSLGLTGSNEKLFF. Drawing the rest from reference TRBV7-9 and TRBJ1-4, the complete variable domain is DTGVSQNPRHKITKRGQNVTFRCDPISEHNRLYWYRQTLGQGPEFLTYFQNEAQLEKSRLLSDRFSAERPKGSFSTLEIQRTEQGDSAMYLCASSLGLTGSNEKLFFGSGTQLSVL.

CDR3 in DNA: TGCAGCGTTGTGGGAGGGGAGATCTTACGGAATACGCAGTATTTT. Its translation: CSVVGGEILRNTQYF. The rearrangement links TRBV29-1 to TRBJ2-3; 7 bases map to TRBD2. Unmatched junction bases numbered 14, after V lost 4 bases and J lost 7 bases. Germline-derived CDR1 and CDR2 are SQVTM and ANQGSEA. CDR3 length: 15 residues.

The rearrangement joins TRBV9 to TRBJ2-3; TRBD2 agrees at 12 bases. Trimming cost V 3 bases and J 2 bases; bases outside gene matches: 7. The CDR3 runs 17 residues. Germline CDR1 and CDR2: SGDLS and YYNGEE. This CDR3 is CASSGRTSGDVTDTQYF. DNA for the CDR3: TGTGCCAGCAGCGGCAGGACTAGCGGGGATGTCACAGATACGCAGTATTTT.